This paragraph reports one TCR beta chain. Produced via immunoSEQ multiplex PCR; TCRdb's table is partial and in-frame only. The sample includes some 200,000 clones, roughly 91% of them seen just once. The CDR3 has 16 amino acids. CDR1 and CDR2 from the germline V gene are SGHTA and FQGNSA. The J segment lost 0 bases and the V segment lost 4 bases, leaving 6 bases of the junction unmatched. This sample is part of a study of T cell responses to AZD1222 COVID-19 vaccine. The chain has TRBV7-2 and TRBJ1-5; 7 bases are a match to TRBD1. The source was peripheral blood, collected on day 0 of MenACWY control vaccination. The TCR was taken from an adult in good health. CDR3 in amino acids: CASSSGGSYSNQPQHF. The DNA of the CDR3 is TGTGCCAGCAGCTCAGGGGGATCATATAGCAATCAGCCCCAGCATTTT. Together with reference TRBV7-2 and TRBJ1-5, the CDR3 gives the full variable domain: GAGVSQSPSNKVTEKGKDVELRCDPISGHTALYWYRQSLGQGLEFLIYFQGNSAPDKSGLPSDRFSAERTGGSVSTLTIQRTQQEDSAVYLCASSSGGSYSNQPQHFGDGTRLSIL.